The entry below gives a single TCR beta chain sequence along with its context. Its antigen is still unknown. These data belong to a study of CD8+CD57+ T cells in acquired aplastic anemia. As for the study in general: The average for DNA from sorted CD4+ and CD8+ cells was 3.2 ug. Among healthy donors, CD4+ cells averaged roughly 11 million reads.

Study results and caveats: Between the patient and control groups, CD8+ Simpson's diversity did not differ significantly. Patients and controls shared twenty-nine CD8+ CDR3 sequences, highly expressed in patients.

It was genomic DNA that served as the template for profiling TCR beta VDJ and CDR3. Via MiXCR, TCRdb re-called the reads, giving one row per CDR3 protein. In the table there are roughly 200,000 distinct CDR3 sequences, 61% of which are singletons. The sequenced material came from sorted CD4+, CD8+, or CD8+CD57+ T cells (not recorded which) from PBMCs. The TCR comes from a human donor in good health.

DNA of the CDR3: TGTGCCAGCAGCTCTAGCGGGAGGGCCGGTCCGCAGTATTTT. Residues: CASSSSGRAGPQYF. The chain links TRBV5-4 to TRBJ2-3, with 12 bases aligning to TRBD2. V lost 3 bases, J lost 10 bases, and 6 bases stayed unmatched. The V gene's germline CDR1 is SGHNT and CDR2 YYREEE (reference sequence). The CDR3 has 14 amino acids.